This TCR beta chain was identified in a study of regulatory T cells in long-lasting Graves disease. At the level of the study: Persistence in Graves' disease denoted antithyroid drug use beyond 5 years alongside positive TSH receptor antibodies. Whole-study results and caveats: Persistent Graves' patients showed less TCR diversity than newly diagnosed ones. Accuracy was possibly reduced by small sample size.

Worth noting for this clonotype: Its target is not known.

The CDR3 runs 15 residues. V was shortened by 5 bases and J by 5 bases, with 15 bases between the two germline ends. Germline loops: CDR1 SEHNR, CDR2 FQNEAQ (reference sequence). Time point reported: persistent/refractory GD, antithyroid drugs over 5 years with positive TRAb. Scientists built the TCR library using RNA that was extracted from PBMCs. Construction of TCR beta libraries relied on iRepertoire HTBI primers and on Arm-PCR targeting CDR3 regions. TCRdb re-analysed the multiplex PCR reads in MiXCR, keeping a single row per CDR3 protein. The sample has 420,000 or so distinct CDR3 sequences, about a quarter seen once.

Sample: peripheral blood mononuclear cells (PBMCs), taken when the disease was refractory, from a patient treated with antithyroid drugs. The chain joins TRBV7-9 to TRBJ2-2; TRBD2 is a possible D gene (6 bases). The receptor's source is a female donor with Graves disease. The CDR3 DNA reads TGTGCCAGCAGCATCCGGGACTTTTCTACCGGGGAGCTGTTTTTT. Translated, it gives CASSIRDFSTGELFF. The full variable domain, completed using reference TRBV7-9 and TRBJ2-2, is DTGVSQNPRHKITKRGQNVTFRCDPISEHNRLYWYRQTLGQGPEFLTYFQNEAQLEKSRLLSDRFSAERPKGSFSTLEIQRTEQGDSAMYLCASSIRDFSTGELFFGEGSRLTVL.